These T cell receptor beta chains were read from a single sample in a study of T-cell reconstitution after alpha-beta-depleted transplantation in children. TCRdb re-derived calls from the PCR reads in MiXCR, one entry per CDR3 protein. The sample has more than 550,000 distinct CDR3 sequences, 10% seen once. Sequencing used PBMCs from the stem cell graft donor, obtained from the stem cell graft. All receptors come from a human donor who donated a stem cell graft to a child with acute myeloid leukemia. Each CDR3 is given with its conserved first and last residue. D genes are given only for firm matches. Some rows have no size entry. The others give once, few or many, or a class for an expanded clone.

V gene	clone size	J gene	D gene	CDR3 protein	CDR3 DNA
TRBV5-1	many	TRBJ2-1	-	CASYDGSSGNEQFF	TGCGCCAGCTATGACGGGAGTTCAGGCAATGAGCAGTTCTTC
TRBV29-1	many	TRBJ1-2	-	CSGELGGNNYGYTF	TGCAGCGGCGAACTAGGGGGTAATAACTATGGCTACACCTTC
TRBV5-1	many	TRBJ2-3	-	CASSWGLQVGDTQYF	TGCGCCAGCAGCTGGGGACTTCAGGTTGGGGATACGCAGTATTTT
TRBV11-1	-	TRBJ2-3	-	CASSFDATGADTQYF	TGTGCCAGCAGCTTCGACGCTACGGGCGCAGATACGCAGTATTTT
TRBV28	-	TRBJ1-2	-	CARGPRDLYGYTF	TGTGCCAGGGGCCCCCGGGACCTCTATGGCTACACCTTC
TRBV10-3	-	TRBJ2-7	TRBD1	CAISVWTGAGSGMPYEQYF	TGTGCCATCAGTGTTTGGACAGGGGCGGGAAGCGGGATGCCCTACGAGCAGTACTTC
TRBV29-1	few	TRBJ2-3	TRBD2	CSVPLLAGGTDTQYF	TGCAGCGTCCCCTTACTGGCGGGAGGGACAGATACGCAGTATTTT
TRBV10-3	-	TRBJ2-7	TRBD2	CASQGLAGGYEQYF	TGTGCATCTCAGGGACTAGCGGGAGGCTACGAGCAGTACTTC
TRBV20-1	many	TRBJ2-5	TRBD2	CSATLGGKGTQYF	TGCAGTGCTACCCTGGGGGGGAAGGGGACCCAGTACTTC
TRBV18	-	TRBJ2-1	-	CASSLVDPSYNEQFF	TGTGCCAGCTCCCTGGTAGATCCGTCCTACAATGAGCAGTTCTTC
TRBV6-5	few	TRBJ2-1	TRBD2	CASSHREDYYNEQFF	TGTGCCAGCAGTCACCGGGAGGACTACTACAATGAGCAGTTCTTC
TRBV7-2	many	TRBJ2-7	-	CASSLDGRYEQYF	TGTGCCAGCAGCTTAGACGGTCGCTACGAGCAGTACTTC
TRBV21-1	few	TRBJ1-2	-	CASSPWDSAMEDTF	TGTGCCAGCAGTCCCTGGGACAGCGCTATGGAGGACACCTTC
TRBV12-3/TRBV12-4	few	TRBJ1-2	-	CASSERAEVYGYTF	TGTGCCAGCAGTGAAAGGGCCGAGGTCTATGGCTACACCTTC
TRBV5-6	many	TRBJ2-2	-	CASSLRAGPSGELFF	TGTGCCAGCAGCTTACGGGCAGGCCCGTCCGGGGAGCTGTTTTTT
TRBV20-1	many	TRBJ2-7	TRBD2	CSARSSGDTYEQYF	TGCAGTGCTAGATCTAGCGGGGACACCTACGAGCAGTACTTC
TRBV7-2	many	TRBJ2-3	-	CASSPQPSTDTQYF	TGTGCCAGCAGCCCTCAGCCGTCTACGGATACGCAGTATTTT
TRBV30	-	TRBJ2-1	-	CAWSSPIRQFF	TGTGCCTGGAGTTCTCCCATAAGGCAGTTCTTC
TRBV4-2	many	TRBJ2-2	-	CASSQGDLARDGELFF	TGTGCCAGCAGCCAAGGTGATCTAGCGCGTGACGGGGAGCTGTTTTTT
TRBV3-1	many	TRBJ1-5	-	CASSPLRSNQPQHF	TGTGCCAGCAGCCCTCTACGGAGCAATCAGCCCCAGCATTTT
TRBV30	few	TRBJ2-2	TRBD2	CAWSATAGNTGELFF	TGTGCCTGGAGCGCCACAGCGGGAAACACCGGGGAGCTGTTTTTT
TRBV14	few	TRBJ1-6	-	CASSQDRNSPLHF	TGTGCCAGCAGCCAAGATAGGAATTCACCCCTCCACTTT
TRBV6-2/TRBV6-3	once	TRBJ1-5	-	CASSSAPFSNQPQHF	TGTGCCAGCAGTTCCGCCCCTTTTAGCAATCAGCCCCAGCATTTT
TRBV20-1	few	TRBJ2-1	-	CSARPGESYNEQFF	TGCAGTGCTAGACCGGGAGAATCCTACAATGAGCAGTTCTTC
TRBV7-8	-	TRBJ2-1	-	CASSLGLGSEQFF	TGTGCCAGCAGCTTAGGACTCGGTAGTGAGCAGTTCTTC
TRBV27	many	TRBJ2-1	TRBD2	CASSLEAGKYNEQFF	TGTGCCAGCAGTTTGGAAGCGGGAAAATATAATGAGCAGTTCTTC
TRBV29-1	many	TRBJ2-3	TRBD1	CSGTGGSGGTDTQYF	TGCAGCGGAACAGGGGGCTCTGGGGGCACAGATACGCAGTATTTT
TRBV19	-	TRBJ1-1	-	CASSMDRNTEAFF	TGTGCCAGTAGTATGGATAGGAACACTGAAGCTTTCTTT
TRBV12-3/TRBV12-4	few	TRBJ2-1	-	CASLGGKTFYNEQFF	TGTGCCAGCCTAGGAGGGAAGACCTTCTACAATGAGCAGTTCTTC
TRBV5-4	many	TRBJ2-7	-	CASSLGSGPSDEQYF	TGTGCCAGCAGCTTGGGAAGCGGGCCCTCCGACGAGCAGTACTTC
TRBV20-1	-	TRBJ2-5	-	CSARLGVETQYF	TGCAGTGCTAGACTAGGGGTAGAGACCCAGTACTTC
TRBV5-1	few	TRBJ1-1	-	CASSIRGDTEAFF	TGCGCCAGCAGCATCCGAGGGGACACTGAAGCTTTCTTT
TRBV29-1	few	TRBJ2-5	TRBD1	CSVGKTGTQETQYF	TGCAGCGTTGGGAAGACAGGGACCCAAGAGACCCAGTACTTC
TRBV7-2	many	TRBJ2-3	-	CASSLVRDTQYF	TGTGCCAGCAGCTTAGTACGGGATACGCAGTATTTT
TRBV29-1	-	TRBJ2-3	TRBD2	CSVRLPKRGTDTQYF	TGCAGCGTCCGGTTACCTAAGCGGGGAACAGATACGCAGTATTTT
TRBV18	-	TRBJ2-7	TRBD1	CASSPSPDRVYEQYF	TGTGCCAGCTCACCTAGCCCCGACAGGGTATACGAGCAGTACTTC
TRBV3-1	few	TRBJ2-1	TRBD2	CATRGRASYNEQFF	TGTGCCACTCGCGGGAGGGCCTCCTACAATGAGCAGTTCTTC
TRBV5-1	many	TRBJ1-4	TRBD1	CASSLEGDRENEKLFF	TGCGCCAGCAGCTTGGAGGGGGACAGGGAGAATGAAAAACTGTTTTTT
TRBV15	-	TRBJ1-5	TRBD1	CATSSYRGREQPQHF	TGTGCCACCAGCAGCTACAGGGGGCGCGAACAGCCCCAGCATTTT
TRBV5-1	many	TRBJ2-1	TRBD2	CASSLAVLAEINEQFF	TGCGCCAGCAGCTTGGCCGTTCTAGCGGAGATCAATGAGCAGTTCTTC